Presented here are 2 T cell receptor beta chains from one specimen sequenced in a study of control samples from healthy donors and cancer patients. Produced via immunoSEQ multiplex PCR; TCRdb's table is partial and in-frame only. This table holds 65,000 to 80,000 clones, approximately 88% found once. Material for sequencing was PBMCs. The receptors were sampled from a woman aged 45-65 years with colorectal cancer.

J is TRBJ2-6 and V is TRBV18; D remains unclear. This CDR3 spans 15 amino acids. Trimming stripped 3 bases from V and 0 bases from J, with 6 bases between. CDR1 and CDR2 (germline): KGHSH, LQKENI. This CDR3 is CASSPELSGANVLTF. The CDR3 DNA reads TGTGCCAGCTCACCGGAACTCTCTGGGGCCAACGTCCTGACTTTC. Using reference TRBV18 and TRBJ2-6 for the parts outside the CDR3, the full variable domain is NAGVMQNPRHLVRRRGQEARLRCSPMKGHSHVYWYRQLPEEGLKFMVYLQKENIIDESGMPKERFSAEFPKEGPSILRIQQVVRGDSAAYFCASSPELSGANVLTFGAGSRLTVL.

The chain recombines TRBV2 with TRBJ1-5, with 9 positions matching TRBD1. The CDR3 spans 14 residues. V was clipped by 8 bases and J by 3 bases; unmatched bases: 5. Germline V gene lookup returns CDR1 SNHLY and CDR2 FYNNEI. The chain's CDR3 is CASGGQGLNQPQHF. CDR3 coding DNA: TGTGCCAGCGGGGGACAGGGCCTCAATCAGCCCCAGCATTTT.